The rows below give T cell receptor beta chains drawn from one sample of a study of T cell repertoires in cytomegalovirus infection. TCRdb re-analysed the reads in MiXCR, keeping a single row per CDR3 protein. This sample carries roughly 230,000 distinct CDR3 sequences, roughly 22% of them seen once, and the ten largest clones take about 20%. Material: CD8+ T cells from PBMCs. These receptors originate from a human donor in good health (CMV status not recorded). Some clones in this sample may be carry-over from other donors' samples. CDR3s include the opening cysteine and the closing phenylalanine or tryptophan. The order of the fields is CDR3 length, V gene, J gene, CDR3 protein.

length: 14; V: TRBV6-8; J: TRBJ2-2; CDR3: CASNGLADTGELFF
length: 14; V: TRBV15; J: TRBJ2-3; CDR3: CATSRGLTTDTQYF
length: 13; V: TRBV20-1; J: TRBJ2-2; CDR3: CSARDPGTGELFF
length: 15; V: TRBV7-9; J: TRBJ2-7; CDR3: CASSLVRTGTYEQYF
length: 14; V: TRBV6-2/TRBV6-3; J: TRBJ1-2; CDR3: CASNPFDGNYGYTF
length: 10; V: TRBV7-6; J: TRBJ2-7; CDR3: CASSFNEQYF
length: 16; V: TRBV11-2; J: TRBJ2-2; CDR3: CATLMGLNQNTGELFF
length: 12; V: TRBV6-6; J: TRBJ2-1; CDR3: CASGVDHNEQFF
length: 15; V: TRBV20-1; J: TRBJ2-1; CDR3: CSAPPPPGGAEEQFF
length: 13; V: TRBV7-9; J: TRBJ1-1; CDR3: CASSPASGPEAFF
length: 14; V: TRBV12-3/TRBV12-4; J: TRBJ1-5; CDR3: CASSLSQGVNPQHF
length: 14; V: TRBV6-5; J: TRBJ2-7; CDR3: CASSYIGIDYEQYF
length: 13; V: TRBV12-3/TRBV12-4; J: TRBJ2-3; CDR3: CASIPQVGDTQYF
length: 14; V: TRBV2; J: TRBJ2-7; CDR3: CASSEARDTYEQYF
length: 12; V: TRBV2; J: TRBJ2-1; CDR3: CARGDRVNEQFF
length: 16; V: TRBV7-8; J: TRBJ2-1; CDR3: CASSLYSGGVDNEQFF
length: 11; V: TRBV28; J: TRBJ1-2; CDR3: CASSFNYGYTF
length: 22; V: TRBV7-6; J: TRBJ2-1; CDR3: CASSLPGTELDNPLESYNEQFF
length: 16; V: TRBV20-1; J: TRBJ2-3; CDR3: CSATKDRASSTDTQYF
length: 15; V: TRBV7-3; J: TRBJ1-1; CDR3: CASSLFAREGTEAFF
length: 15; V: TRBV27; J: TRBJ2-5; CDR3: CASSPTFTLQETQYF